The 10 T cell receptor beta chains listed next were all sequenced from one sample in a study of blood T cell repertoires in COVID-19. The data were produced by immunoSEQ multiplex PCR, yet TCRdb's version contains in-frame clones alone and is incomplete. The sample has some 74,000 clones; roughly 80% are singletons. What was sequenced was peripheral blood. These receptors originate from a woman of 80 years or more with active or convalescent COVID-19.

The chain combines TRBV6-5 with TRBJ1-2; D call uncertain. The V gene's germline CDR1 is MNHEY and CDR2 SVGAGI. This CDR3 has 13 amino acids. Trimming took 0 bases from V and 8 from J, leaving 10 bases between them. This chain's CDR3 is CASSYSGIVGYTF. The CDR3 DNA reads TGTGCCAGCAGTTACTCCGGGATAGTAGGCTACACCTTC.

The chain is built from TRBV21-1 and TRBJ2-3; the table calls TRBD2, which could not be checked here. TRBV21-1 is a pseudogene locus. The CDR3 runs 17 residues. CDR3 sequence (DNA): TGTGCCAGCAGCAAAGTAGAGAGGGTTTCGGGCACAGATACGCAGTATTTT. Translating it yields CASSKVERVSGTDTQYF.

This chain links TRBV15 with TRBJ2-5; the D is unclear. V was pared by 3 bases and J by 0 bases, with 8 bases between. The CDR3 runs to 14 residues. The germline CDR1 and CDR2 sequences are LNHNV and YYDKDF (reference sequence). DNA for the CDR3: TGTGCCACCAGCAGGGGTGACTACCAAGAGACCCAGTACTTC. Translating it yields CATSRGDYQETQYF.

As DNA, the CDR3 is TGTGCCAGCAGGCGACAGGCTGATCAGCCCCAGCATTTT. Its translation: CASRRQADQPQHF. The chain uses TRBV28 and TRBJ1-5, with D possibly being TRBD1 (6 bases). The germline CDR1 and CDR2 sequences are MDHEN and SYDVKM. The ends were cut back, 6 bases at V and 5 bases at J, with 11 bases in the middle. This CDR3 is built from 13 residues.

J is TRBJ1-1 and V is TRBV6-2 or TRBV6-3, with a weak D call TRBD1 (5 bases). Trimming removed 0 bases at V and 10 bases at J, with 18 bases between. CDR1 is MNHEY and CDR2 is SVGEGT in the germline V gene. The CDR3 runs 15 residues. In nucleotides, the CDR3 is TGTGCCAGCAGTTACTCGGAGGGACGACGAGTTGGAGCTTTCTTT. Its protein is CASSYSEGRRVGAFF.

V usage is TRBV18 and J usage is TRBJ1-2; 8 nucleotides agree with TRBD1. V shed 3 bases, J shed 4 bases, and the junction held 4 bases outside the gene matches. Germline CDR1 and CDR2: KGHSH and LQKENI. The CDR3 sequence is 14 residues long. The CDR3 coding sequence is TGTGCCAGCTCACCTGGACAGGGTAGCTATGGCTACACCTTC. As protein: CASSPGQGSYGYTF.

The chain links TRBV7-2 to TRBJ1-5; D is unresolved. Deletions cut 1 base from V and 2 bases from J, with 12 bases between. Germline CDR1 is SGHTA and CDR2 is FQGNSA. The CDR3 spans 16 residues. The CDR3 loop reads CASSLDPSRGNQPQHF. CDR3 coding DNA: TGTGCCAGCAGCTTAGATCCGTCTCGAGGCAATCAGCCCCAGCATTTT.

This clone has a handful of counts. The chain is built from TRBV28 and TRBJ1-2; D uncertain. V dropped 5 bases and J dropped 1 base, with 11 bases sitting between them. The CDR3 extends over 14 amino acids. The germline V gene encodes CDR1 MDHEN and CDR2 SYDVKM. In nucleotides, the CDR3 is TGTGCCAGCAGTCTCGAACACCTTAACTATGGCTACACCTTC. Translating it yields CASSLEHLNYGYTF.

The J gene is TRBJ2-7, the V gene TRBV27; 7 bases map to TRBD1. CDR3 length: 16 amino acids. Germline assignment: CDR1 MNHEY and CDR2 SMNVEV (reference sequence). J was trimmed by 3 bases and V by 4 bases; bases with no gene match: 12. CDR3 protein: CASSSERGRSRYEQYF. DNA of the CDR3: TGTGCCAGCAGTTCCGAGAGGGGGCGTAGCCGCTACGAGCAGTACTTC.

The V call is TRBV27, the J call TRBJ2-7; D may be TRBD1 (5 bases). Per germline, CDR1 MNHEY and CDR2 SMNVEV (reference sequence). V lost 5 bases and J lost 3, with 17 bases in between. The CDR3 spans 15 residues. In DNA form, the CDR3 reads TGTGCCAGCAGTCTAACGGCAGGGTCTTTCTACGAGCAGTACTTC. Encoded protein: CASSLTAGSFYEQYF.